These 30 T cell receptor beta chains originate from one sample sequenced in a study of blood T cells in healthy people across ages. The second PCR ran roughly 6 to 11 cycles with a sample-barcoded 5' primer and J-beta primers. From the 5' RACE reads, TCRdb called clonotypes with MiXCR, one entry per CDR3 protein. The sample lists about 1.6 million distinct CDR3 sequences, about 31% occurring once. Material: blood. Receptors originate from a woman aged 30 to 39 in good health.

The chain joins TRBV27 to TRBJ2-3, with 7 positions matching TRBD2. The V segment lost 5 bases and the J segment 2 bases; nucleotides outside the gene matches: 7. The V gene's germline CDR1 is MNHEY and CDR2 SMNVEV (reference sequence). The CDR3 covers 15 residues. CDR3 in amino acids: CASSPDWDYTDTQYF. CDR3 nucleotides: TGTGCCAGCAGTCCAGACTGGGACTACACAGATACGCAGTATTTT.

V and J are TRBV7-9 and TRBJ1-5; D gene uncertain. CDR1 SEHNR and CDR2 FQNEAQ come from the germline V gene (reference sequence). V dropped 3 bases and J dropped 0 bases, with 9 bases sitting between them. There are 15 residues in the CDR3. Here the CDR3 DNA reads TGTGCCAGCAGCTTTTACAGAGTTAGCAATCAGCCCCAGCATTTT. Residues: CASSFYRVSNQPQHF.

About this clonotype itself: A much larger clone differs by one base, so this may be a read error. V usage is TRBV5-1 and J usage is TRBJ2-1, with a weak D call TRBD2 (6 bases). Trimming took off 0 bases at V and 8 bases at J, with 21 bases between the two ends. This CDR3 has 17 residues. Germline CDR1 is SGHRS and CDR2 is YFSETQ. CDR3 sequence: CASSLVRGNYVGDEQFF. CDR3 DNA sequence: TGCGCCAGCAGCTTGGTTCGCGGGAATTACGTTGGCGATGAGCAGTTCTTC.

V usage is TRBV7-9 and J usage is TRBJ2-3; a possible D gene is TRBD2 (5 bases). V was shortened by 2 bases and J by 9 bases, with 12 bases between the two germline ends. This CDR3 has 13 residues. CDR1 and CDR2 from the germline V gene are SEHNR and FQNEAQ (reference sequence). The CDR3 protein is CASSLTGLGTQYF. Written as DNA, the CDR3 is TGTGCCAGCAGCTTAACGGGGTTGGGCACGCAGTATTTT.

This clonotype appeared a few times. The rearrangement links TRBV20-1 to TRBJ1-1, with a possible D match to TRBD1 (6 bases). Germline values: CDR1 DFQATT, CDR2 SNEGSKA (reference sequence). This CDR3 spans 14 amino acids. V lost 2 bases, J lost 1 base, and 11 bases lay in between. In DNA form, the CDR3 reads TGCAGTGCTAGATCAGGGACAACGAACACTGAAGCTTTCTTT. This gives the protein CSARSGTTNTEAFF.

The chain is built from TRBV3-1 and TRBJ2-3; 12 bases are shared with TRBD2. Germline V gene sequence: CDR1 LGHDT, CDR2 YNNKEL (reference sequence). V was clipped by 4 bases and J by 3 bases; unmatched bases: 5. The CDR3 runs to 16 residues. CDR3 sequence reads: CASSPQLAGGTDTQYF. The CDR3 DNA follows: TGTGCCAGCAGCCCCCAACTAGCGGGGGGAACAGATACGCAGTATTTT.

The chain recombines TRBV21-1 with TRBJ1-1. TRBV21-1 is given as a pseudogene. This CDR3 spans 13 amino acids. The CDR3 DNA sequence: TGTGCCAGCAGCAAAGCGATGCACACTGAAGCTTTCTTT. Its protein is CASSKAMHTEAFF.

This chain connects TRBV20-1 to TRBJ1-2; unclear D gene. CDR1 DFQATT and CDR2 SNEGSKA come from the germline V gene (reference sequence). This CDR3 is 13 amino acids long. Trimming took 5 bases from V and 6 from J, leaving 16 bases between them. CDR3 sequence reads: CSAGFGEGDGYTF. CDR3 coding DNA: TGCAGTGCTGGATTTGGGGAGGGTGATGGCTACACCTTC.

This clonotype was counted at least ten times. This chain connects TRBV27 to TRBJ2-7, with TRBD2 as a possible D gene (7 bases). Trimming stripped 6 bases from V and 3 bases from J, with 15 bases between. Germline CDR1 is MNHEY and CDR2 is SMNVEV (reference sequence). The CDR3 is 14 amino acids. The CDR3 DNA is TGTGCCAGCAGCTTAGGGAGGGGGGTCTACGAGCAGTACTTC. It codes for CASSLGRGVYEQYF.

There are many counts of this clonotype. This chain joins TRBV12-3 or TRBV12-4 and TRBJ2-3; TRBD2 aligns across 11 bases. The V gene end was trimmed by 7 bases and the J gene end by 5 bases; junction bases not matched to a gene: 5. CDR3 size: 14 residues. The CDR3 region has the DNA TGTGCCAGCACTAGCGGGGGGCCCCAAGATACGCAGTATTTT. Its protein is CASTSGGPQDTQYF.

This clonotype has only a few counts. Germline and junction disagree at one end, which may indicate a read error. The V gene is TRBV20-1, the J gene TRBJ1-1, with no clear D. Germline CDR1 is DFQATT and CDR2 is SNEGSKA (reference sequence). The CDR3 has 13 residues. This CDR3 reads CSASAFMNTEVFF. CDR3 sequence (DNA): TGCAGTGCCTCGGCTTTCATGAACACTGAAGTTTTCTTT.

This clonotype turned up a few times. The rearrangement uses TRBV21-1 and TRBJ2-7; TRBD2 was called by the table and not checked on the DNA. TRBV21-1 corresponds to a pseudogene. The CDR3 is made up of 17 amino acids. In DNA, the CDR3 is TGTGCCAGCAGCAAAAAAACTAGCGGGAGGCTTTCCTACGAGCAGTACTTC. Its protein product is CASSKKTSGRLSYEQYF.

This sequence joins TRBV20-1 and TRBJ2-7; D might be TRBD2 (5 bases). Germline CDR1 reads DFQATT; CDR2 reads SNEGSKA (reference sequence). V was clipped by 7 bases and J by 2 bases, with 21 bases between them. This CDR3 region has 15 residues. The CDR3 DNA reads TGCAGTGTAAGGTTCCCGGGAAGAAATGCCTACGAGCAGTACTTC. The encoded protein is CSVRFPGRNAYEQYF.

This clonotype was seen a few times. A junction end diverges from the germline sequence, so it may reflect a read error. V is TRBV3-1 and J is TRBJ1-1; a weak D match, TRBD1 (5 bases). Per the germline V gene, CDR1 is LGHDT and CDR2 is YNNKEL (reference sequence). This CDR3 is built from 13 residues. CDR3 in DNA: TGCGCCAGCAGCCAAGATCTGGGGGCTGAAGCTTTCTTT. Encoded protein: CASSQDLGAEAFF.

In this sample, this clonotype turned up a few times. The J gene is TRBJ1-6, the V gene TRBV10-3; D gene uncertain. This CDR3 region has 13 residues. Germline loops: CDR1 ENHRY, CDR2 SYGVKD. Trimming took off 2 bases at V and 5 bases at J, with 4 bases between the two ends. The CDR3 reads CAISEINNSPLHF. The CDR3 DNA reads TGTGCCATCAGTGAGATAAATAATTCACCCCTCCACTTT.

The table lists this clonotype with many counts. The V gene is TRBV10-3, the J gene TRBJ2-7; TRBD1 matches at 7 bases. The germline gives CDR1 ENHRY, CDR2 SYGVKD. V shed 3 bases, J shed 3 bases, and the junction held 5 bases outside the gene matches. The CDR3 extends over 14 amino acids. This chain's CDR3 is CAISDLRDSYEQYF. CDR3 nucleotide sequence: TGTGCCATCAGTGACCTCCGGGACAGCTACGAGCAGTACTTC.

The rearrangement uses TRBV3-1 and TRBJ2-3; the D is unclear. CDR3 length: 11 residues. CDR1 LGHDT and CDR2 YNNKEL come from the germline V gene (reference sequence). The V gene lost 3 bases and the J gene lost 9 bases, with 7 bases spanning the gap. CDR3 in amino acids: CASSQTGTQYF. The CDR3 DNA sequence: TGTGCCAGCAGCCAGACCGGGACGCAGTATTTT.

The chain is built from TRBV4-1 and TRBJ1-5; D is uncertain. Trimming pared 2 bases from V and 2 bases from J, leaving 7 bases between. This CDR3 region has 14 residues. The germline V gene has CDR1 MGHRA and CDR2 YSYEKL. The DNA for the CDR3 is TGCGCCAGCAGCCAATTACATCGCAATCAGCCCCAGCATTTT. Translation: CASSQLHRNQPQHF.

The table lists this clonotype with a few counts. This rearrangement joins TRBV7-2 to TRBJ2-3, with 8 bases identical to TRBD2. Trimming took 3 bases from V and 3 from J; bases not matched to a gene: 11. CDR1 is SGHTA, CDR2 FQGNSA, per germline. This CDR3 is 17 amino acids long. The CDR3 bases are TGTGCCAGCAGCTTTTTCGGAGGGACTAGGCTTACAGATACGCAGTATTTT. It codes for CASSFFGGTRLTDTQYF.

The CDR3 loop is CASSPLTDTEAFF. CDR3 coding DNA: TGTGCCAGCAGCCCGTTGACGGACACTGAAGCTTTCTTT. J is TRBJ1-1 and V is TRBV27; D is unresolved. This CDR3 region has 13 residues. CDR1 is MNHEY and CDR2 is SMNVEV in the germline V gene (reference sequence). Trimming removed 6 bases from V and 3 bases from J, with 11 bases in between.

The chain has TRBV9 and TRBJ2-5; 9 bases match TRBD1. Trimming at V came to 3 bases and at J to 4 bases, leaving 7 bases not matched to a gene. Germline CDR1 and CDR2: SGDLS and YYNGEE. This CDR3 comprises 15 residues. The CDR3, as DNA: TGTGCCAGCAGCGCAGGGACAGGGTGGGGAGAGACCCAGTACTTC. It encodes CASSAGTGWGETQYF. Full variable domain (rest looked up from reference TRBV9 and TRBJ2-5): DSGVTQTPKHLITATGQRVTLRCSPRSGDLSVYWYQQSLDQGLQFLIQYYNGEERAKGNILERFSAQQFPDLHSELNLSSLELGDSALYFCASSAGTGWGETQYFGPGTRLLVL.

The chain couples TRBV15 to TRBJ1-5; D not certain. This CDR3 has 12 residues. V was cut by 0 bases and J by 7 bases, with 4 bases left in between. Germline V CDR1 and CDR2: LNHNV, YYDKDF (reference sequence). This chain's CDR3 is CATSRDRQPQHF. The CDR3 coding sequence is TGTGCCACCAGCAGAGATCGGCAGCCCCAGCATTTT.

This clonotype was picked up a small number of times. V and J are TRBV20-1 and TRBJ2-7; maybe TRBD1 (5 bases). Per the germline V gene, CDR1 is DFQATT and CDR2 is SNEGSKA (reference sequence). There are 11 residues in the CDR3. V lost 4 bases and J lost 6, with 10 bases in between. The CDR3 bases are TGCAGTGCTACTACAGGATCCGAGCAGTACTTC. Translation: CSATTGSEQYF.

This clonotype was observed a few times. The chain recombines TRBV28 with TRBJ2-6; D is possibly TRBD2 (7 bases). The germline V gene encodes CDR1 MDHEN and CDR2 SYDVKM. Trimming stripped 5 bases from V and 0 bases from J, with 20 bases between. This CDR3 spans 19 amino acids. The DNA of the CDR3 is TGTGCCAGCAGTCCACTGAGGGGGGGCCAACACTCTGGGGCCAACGTCCTGACTTTC. Amino acid sequence: CASSPLRGGQHSGANVLTF.

V gene TRBV2 combines with J gene TRBJ2-5; TRBD1 agrees at 7 bases. CDR3 size: 14 residues. After removal of 7 bases from V and 2 bases from J, the junction contained 7 bases not matched to a gene. Germline values: CDR1 SNHLY, CDR2 FYNNEI. The CDR3 sequence is CASIPDRNQETQYF. CDR3 nucleotides: TGTGCCAGCATACCGGACAGGAATCAAGAGACCCAGTACTTC.

The V gene is TRBV4-2, the J gene TRBJ2-1, with unresolved D. CDR3 length: 11 amino acids. Germline assignment: CDR1 LGHNA and CDR2 YNFKEQ. Trimming took off 1 base at V and 10 bases at J, with 5 bases between the two ends. The CDR3 DNA is TGTGCCAGCAGCCAAGGGGCAGAGCAGTTCTTC. This encodes CASSQGAEQFF.

The chain has TRBV5-1 and TRBJ2-7, with 9 bases identical to TRBD1. Germline loops: CDR1 SGHRS, CDR2 YFSETQ. The length of the CDR3 is 17 residues. J was trimmed by 0 bases and V by 4 bases; bases with no gene match: 11. CDR3 region: CASSRGSGTGTSYEQYF. DNA of the CDR3: TGCGCCAGCAGCCGAGGTTCCGGGACAGGGACCTCCTACGAGCAGTACTTC.

This clonotype was recorded a few times. The rearrangement uses TRBV5-5 and TRBJ1-4; D might be TRBD1 (5 bases). With 4 bases removed from V and 8 bases from J, the gap between germline ends came to 18 bases. The CDR3 is 15 residues long. Germline-derived CDR1 and CDR2 are SGHKS and YYEKEE (reference sequence). CDR3 DNA: TGTGCCAGCAGCGGAAAGGGGACCCTGGAGGAAAAACTGTTTTTT. Encoded protein: CASSGKGTLEEKLFF.

Concerning this clonotype itself: The junction differs from germline at one of its ends, possibly a read error. V gene TRBV4-1 combines with J gene TRBJ2-7, with TRBD2 identical over 11 bases. The germline gives CDR1 MGHRA, CDR2 YSYEKL. CDR3 length equals 15 residues. The CDR3 loop reads CTSSQGSGGVYEQYF. The CDR3 DNA follows: TGCACCAGCAGCCAAGGTAGCGGGGGGGTATACGAGCAGTACTTC.

A remark on this clonotype: A much larger clone lies a single base off, so this may be a read error. The chain uses TRBV7-2 and TRBJ2-1; tentatively, D is TRBD2 (6 bases). The end of the DNA is better explained by TRBJ2-7, so the J call may be wrong. The CDR3 sequence is 14 residues long. Germline V lookup: CDR1 SGHTA, CDR2 FQGNSA. The CDR3 spells CASSSSGAYNEQYF. The DNA for the CDR3 is TGTGCCAGCAGCAGTAGCGGCGCCTACAATGAGCAGTACTTC.